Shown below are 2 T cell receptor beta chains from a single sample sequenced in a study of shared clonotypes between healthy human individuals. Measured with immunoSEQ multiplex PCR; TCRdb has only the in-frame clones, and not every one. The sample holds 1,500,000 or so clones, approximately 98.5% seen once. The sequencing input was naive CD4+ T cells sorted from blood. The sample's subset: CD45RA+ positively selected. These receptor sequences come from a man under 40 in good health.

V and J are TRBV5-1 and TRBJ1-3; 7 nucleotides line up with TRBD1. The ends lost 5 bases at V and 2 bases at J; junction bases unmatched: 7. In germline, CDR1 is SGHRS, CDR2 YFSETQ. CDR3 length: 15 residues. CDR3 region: CASRLRGTAGNTIYF. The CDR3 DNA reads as TGCGCCAGCAGGCTGCGGGGGACAGCTGGAAACACCATATATTTT.

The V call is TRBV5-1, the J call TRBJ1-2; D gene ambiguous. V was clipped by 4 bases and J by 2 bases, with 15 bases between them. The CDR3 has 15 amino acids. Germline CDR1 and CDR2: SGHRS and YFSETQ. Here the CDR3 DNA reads TGCGCCAGCAGCCCCCCCACTGGACTCAACTATGGCTACACCTTC. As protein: CASSPPTGLNYGYTF.